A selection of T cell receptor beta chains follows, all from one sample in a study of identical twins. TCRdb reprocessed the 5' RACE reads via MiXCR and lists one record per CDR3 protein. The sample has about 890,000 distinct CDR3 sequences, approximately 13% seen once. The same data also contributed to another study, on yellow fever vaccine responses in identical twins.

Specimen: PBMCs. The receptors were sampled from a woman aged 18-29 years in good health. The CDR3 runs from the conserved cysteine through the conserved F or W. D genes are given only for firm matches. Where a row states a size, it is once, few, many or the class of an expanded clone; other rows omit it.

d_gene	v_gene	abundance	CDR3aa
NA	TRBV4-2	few	CASRDSNGEQFF
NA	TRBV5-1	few	CASSPQQGDIQYF
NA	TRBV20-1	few	CSARDSVTGSGELFF
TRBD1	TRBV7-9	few	CASSTGQGDSPLHF
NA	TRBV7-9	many	CASSLLGGYEQYF
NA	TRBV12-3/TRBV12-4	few	CASSLVSEETQYF
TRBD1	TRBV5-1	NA	CASRAGTGETDTQYF
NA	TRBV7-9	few	CASSLLYLTQYF
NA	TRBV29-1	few	CSVRGLAYEQYF
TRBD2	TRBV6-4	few	CASSDSKKGLGLDNEQFF
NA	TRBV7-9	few	CASSPQGLSYEQYF
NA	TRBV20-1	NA	CSAIRTGNTYEQYF
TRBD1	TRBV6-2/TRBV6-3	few	CASRYGTATDTQYF
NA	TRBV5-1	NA	CASSLDGSLGAFF
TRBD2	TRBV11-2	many	CASSDAGTSYDNEQFF
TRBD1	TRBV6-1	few	CASLPLDRGNNSPLHF
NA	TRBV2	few	CASRGHGTETQYF
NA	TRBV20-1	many	CSARVGHGELFF
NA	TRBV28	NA	CATVGPARNSPLHF
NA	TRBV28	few	CASSLSSLPYTQYF